This T cell receptor beta chain was profiled in a study of blood T cell repertoires in COVID-19. Looking at the study overall: Samples taken during acute and convalescent COVID-19 were collected in the United States, Italy and Spain. From T cells, B-cell-depleted T cells, or PBMCs came the material, which was cDNA or gDNA.

V lost 6 bases and J lost 4; bases outside the gene matches: 16. Germline V CDR1 and CDR2: SNHLY, FYNNEI. This CDR3 region has 19 residues. In the authors' workflow: The authors estimated nucleated cell counts from reference gene primer amplification. Some clones are missing from TCRdb's copy, which holds only in-frame ones; the method was immunoSEQ multiplex PCR. V, J and clone size were drawn from that table, and D and trimming were deduced from the DNA. This sample has about 220,000 clones, with about 84% found just once. The sample consisted of peripheral blood. The V gene is TRBV2, the J gene TRBJ2-1, with 12 nucleotides matching TRBD2. The receptor comes from a human donor in a cohort sampled during active COVID-19. The CDR3 nucleotides read TGTGCCAGCAGCTCATTGAGACTGCTAGCGGGGGGGACTTACAATGAGCAGTTCTTC. Protein: CASSSLRLLAGGTYNEQFF.